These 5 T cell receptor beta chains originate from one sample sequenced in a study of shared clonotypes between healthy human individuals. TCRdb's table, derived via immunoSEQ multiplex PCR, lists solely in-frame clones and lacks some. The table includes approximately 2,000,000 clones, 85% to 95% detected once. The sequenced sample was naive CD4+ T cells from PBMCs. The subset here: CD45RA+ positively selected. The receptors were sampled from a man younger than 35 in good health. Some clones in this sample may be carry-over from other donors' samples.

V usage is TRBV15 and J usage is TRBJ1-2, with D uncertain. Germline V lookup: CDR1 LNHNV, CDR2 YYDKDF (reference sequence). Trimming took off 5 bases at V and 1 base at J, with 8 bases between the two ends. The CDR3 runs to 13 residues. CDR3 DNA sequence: TGTGCCACCAGCGGCAGCTTTAACTATGGCTACACCTTC. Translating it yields CATSGSFNYGYTF.

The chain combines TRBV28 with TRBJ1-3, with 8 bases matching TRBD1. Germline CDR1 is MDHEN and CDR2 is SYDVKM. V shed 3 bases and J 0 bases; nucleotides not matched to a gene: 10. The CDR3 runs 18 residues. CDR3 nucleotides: TGTGCCAGCAGTTTTCCACTCCAGGGGGCGAGCTCTGGAAACACCATATATTTT. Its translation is CASSFPLQGASSGNTIYF.

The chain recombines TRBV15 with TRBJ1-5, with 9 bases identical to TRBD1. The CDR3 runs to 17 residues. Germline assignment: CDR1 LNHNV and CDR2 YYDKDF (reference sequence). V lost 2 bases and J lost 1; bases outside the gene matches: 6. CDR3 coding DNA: TGTGCCACCAGCAGAATTACAGGGGGCTGGAGCAATCAGCCCCAGCATTTT. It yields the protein CATSRITGGWSNQPQHF. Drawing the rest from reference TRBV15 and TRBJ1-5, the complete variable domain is DAMVIQNPRYQVTQFGKPVTLSCSQTLNHNVMYWYQQKSSQAPKLLFHYYDKDFNNEADTPDNFQSRRPNTSFCFLDIRSPGLGDTAMYLCATSRITGGWSNQPQHFGDGTRLSIL.

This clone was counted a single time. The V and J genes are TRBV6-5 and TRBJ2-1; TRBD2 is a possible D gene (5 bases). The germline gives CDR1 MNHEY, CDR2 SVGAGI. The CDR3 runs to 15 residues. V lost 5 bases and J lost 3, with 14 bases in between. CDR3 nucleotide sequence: TGTGCCAGCAGTCGGAGGTCCTTGGGCTACAATGAGCAGTTCTTC. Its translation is CASSRRSLGYNEQFF.

In nucleotides, the CDR3 is TGCGCCAGCAGCTACCTGACAGAGGACTATGGCTACACCTTC. Amino acids: CASSYLTEDYGYTF. V usage is TRBV5-1 and J usage is TRBJ1-2; D might be TRBD1 (5 bases). The CDR3 totals 14 residues. Germline V gives CDR1 SGHRS, CDR2 YFSETQ. V was shortened by 3 bases and J by 3 bases, with 12 bases between the two germline ends.